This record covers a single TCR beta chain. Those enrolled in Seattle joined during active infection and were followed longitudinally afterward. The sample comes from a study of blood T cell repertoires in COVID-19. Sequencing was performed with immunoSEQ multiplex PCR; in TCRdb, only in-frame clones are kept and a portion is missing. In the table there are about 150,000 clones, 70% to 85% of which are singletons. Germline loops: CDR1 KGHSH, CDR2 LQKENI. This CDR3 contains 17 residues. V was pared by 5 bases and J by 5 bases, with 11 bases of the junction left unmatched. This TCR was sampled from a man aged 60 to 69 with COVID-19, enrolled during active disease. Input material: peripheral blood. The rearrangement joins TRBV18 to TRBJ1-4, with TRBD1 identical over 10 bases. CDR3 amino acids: CASSSLGWTGGNEKLFF. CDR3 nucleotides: TGTGCCAGCTCATCCCTCGGCTGGACAGGGGGGAATGAAAAACTGTTTTTT.